The sequence of this T cell receptor beta chain was determined in a study of blood T cell dynamics during melanoma immunotherapy. Across the whole study: Standard first-line treatment here was pembrolizumab or nivolumab plus ipilimumab in metastatic melanoma. Notes on the study in general: PBMC repertoires of eventual disease-control patients split at W3 into clonality or diversity gains.

Each bulk PBMC sample had 300 to 400 ng DNA loaded. Sequencing used immunoSEQ multiplex PCR; TCRdb keeps in-frame clones, though not all of them. This table has about 14,000 clones, over 75% appearing once. Germline CDR1 and CDR2: SGHVS and FQNEAQ. V dropped 5 bases and J dropped 3; count of bases not matched to a gene: 2. The CDR3 runs to 13 residues. Sample time point: pre-treatment baseline. Response was assessed by RECIST 1.1 at 12 weeks, except two rapid progressors. This clone was recorded only once. Its antigen remains unknown. This TCR came from a human donor with melanoma. The sample here was blood, taken from a patient treated with checkpoint blockade. V usage is TRBV7-8 and J usage is TRBJ2-3; 7 nucleotides match TRBD1. This CDR3 is CASSQGQTDTQYF. CDR3 coding DNA: TGTGCCAGCAGCCAGGGACAGACAGATACGCAGTATTTT.